This T cell receptor beta chain was documented in a study of cytomegalovirus exposure and HLA in healthy donors. In the study overall: It was reported in a later analysis that the same platform had been used for the roughly 110 validation repertoires as for the roughly 650 first-cohort repertoires. Study findings and constraints: Subsequent analysis showed first-cohort TCR clusters tending to co-occur in about 110 validation repertoires.

As to this clone: Antigen: not known.

This CDR3 is built from 14 residues. Between the trimmed V and J ends, which lost 4 bases and 4 bases, there was a span of 17 bases. Germline assignment: CDR1 GTSNPN and CDR2 SVGIG (reference sequence). Sequencing was performed with immunoSEQ multiplex PCR; in TCRdb, only in-frame clones are kept and a portion is missing. The sample lists about 120,000 clones, around 90% occurring once. Material: PBMCs. This TCR derives from a woman between 18 and 29 years old in good health and CMV-seronegative. The V and J genes are TRBV30 and TRBJ2-7, with D possibly TRBD2 on 6 matching bases. The CDR3, as DNA: TGTGCCTGGAATGCTAGGAGGGTGGGGTACGAGCAGTACTTC. This encodes CAWNARRVGYEQYF. Looking up the rest from reference TRBV30 and TRBJ2-7 gives the full variable domain: SQTIHQWPATLVQPVGSPLSLECTVEGTSNPNLYWYRQAAGRGLQLLFYSVGIGQISSEVPQNLSASRPQDRQFILSSKKLLLSDSGFYLCAWNARRVGYEQYFGPGTRLTVT.